What follows are 27 T cell receptor beta chains derived from one specimen sequenced in a study of response to subunit inactivated influenza vaccine. TCRdb itself ran the RT-PCR reads through MiXCR, one entry per CDR3 protein. Of more than 700,000 distinct CDR3 sequences in the sample, about 20% are singletons; the top ten hold roughly 10%. The sample consisted of PBMCs from blood, taken more than 4 days after vaccination. Every receptor here comes from a man aged 50-59 years who received an inactivated influenza vaccine.

V gene TRBV27 combines with J gene TRBJ2-3; possibly TRBD1 for D (6 bases). CDR1 and CDR2 (germline): MNHEY, SMNVEV (reference sequence). The CDR3 has 14 amino acids. The V gene lost 6 bases and the J gene lost 2 bases, with 12 bases spanning the gap. The CDR3 loop is CASSYRDLTDTQYF. CDR3 coding DNA: TGTGCCAGCAGCTACAGGGACCTCACAGATACGCAGTATTTT.

This clonotype was seen many times. The chain joins TRBV20-1 to TRBJ1-1; D gene unclear. V gave up 0 bases and J gave up 1 base, with 21 bases separating them. Germline loops: CDR1 DFQATT, CDR2 SNEGSKA (reference sequence). The CDR3 runs to 18 residues. CDR3: CSARDSDRALAANTEAFF. The CDR3 DNA reads TGCAGTGCTAGAGATAGCGACCGGGCCCTCGCAGCGAACACTGAAGCTTTCTTT.

The rearrangement joins TRBV20-1 to TRBJ2-7; no definite D call. The length of the CDR3 is 16 residues. CDR1 and CDR2 (germline): DFQATT, SNEGSKA (reference sequence). V dropped 0 bases and J dropped 3 bases, with 18 bases sitting between them. CDR3 residues: CSARDLARGPNYEQYF. CDR3 nucleotides: TGCAGTGCTAGAGACTTGGCCAGAGGTCCGAACTACGAGCAGTACTTC.

This clonotype was seen a handful of times. The rearrangement uses TRBV6-1 and TRBJ1-1, with D hard to call. The CDR3 has 14 residues. Trimming removed 6 bases from V and 4 bases from J, with 15 bases in between. Germline CDR1 MNHNS, CDR2 SASEGT. The CDR3 loop reads CASSKTHLSTEAFF. The CDR3 DNA reads as TGTGCCAGCAGCAAAACCCATCTATCCACTGAAGCTTTCTTT.

This clonotype was counted a few times. The V call is TRBV12-3 or TRBV12-4, the J call TRBJ2-7, with 7 bases identical to TRBD1. Unmatched junction bases numbered 7, after V lost 6 bases and J lost 5 bases. This CDR3 region has 13 residues. CDR3 region: CASRRQGYDEQYF. The CDR3 DNA reads TGTGCCAGCAGGAGACAGGGTTACGACGAGCAGTACTTC.

V is TRBV5-1 and J is TRBJ2-7; TRBD2 matches 11 bases. Germline CDR1 reads SGHRS; CDR2 reads YFSETQ. Germline trimming cut 4 bases from V and 4 bases from J; bases unmatched to any gene: 7. The CDR3 spans 15 residues. The CDR3 region is CASSQLAGALYEQYF. The CDR3 DNA sequence: TGCGCCAGCAGCCAACTAGCGGGAGCGCTTTACGAGCAGTACTTC.

CDR3 residues: CSAIHRAPAYEQYF. Here the CDR3 DNA reads TGCAGTGCGATTCACAGGGCCCCTGCCTACGAGCAGTACTTC. This chain links TRBV20-1 with TRBJ2-7; tentatively, D is TRBD1 (6 bases). CDR3 length: 14 residues. CDR1 is DFQATT, CDR2 SNEGSKA, per germline (reference sequence). V lost 6 bases and J 2 bases, leaving 17 bases between the germline ends.

The chain uses TRBV7-2 and TRBJ2-1, with D perhaps TRBD1 (5 bases). The CDR3 length is 14 residues. CDR1 SGHTA and CDR2 FQGNSA come from the germline V gene. V lost 2 bases to trimming and J lost 6 bases, with 11 bases between them. CDR3 nucleotides: TGTGCCAGCAGCTTAAAAATTAGGGGCAATGAGCAGTTCTTC. Encoded protein: CASSLKIRGNEQFF. Variable domain in full (rest from reference TRBV7-2 and TRBJ2-1): GAGVSQSPSNKVTEKGKDVELRCDPISGHTALYWYRQSLGQGLEFLIYFQGNSAPDKSGLPSDRFSAERTGGSVSTLTIQRTQQEDSAVYLCASSLKIRGNEQFFGPGTRLTVL.

This clonotype was seen more than once but under ten times. This chain links TRBV7-9 with TRBJ1-6; D unresolved. The CDR3 consists of 16 residues. V was shortened by 1 base and J by 9 bases, with 16 bases between the two germline ends. Germline values: CDR1 SEHNR, CDR2 FQNEAQ (reference sequence). The CDR3 DNA sequence: TGTGCCAGCAGCTTAGAGGGCCCAGGCGGTGGTTCACCCCTCCACTTT. Translation: CASSLEGPGGGSPLHF. The full variable domain, its missing parts supplied by reference TRBV7-9 and TRBJ1-6, is DTGVSQNPRHKITKRGQNVTFRCDPISEHNRLYWYRQTLGQGPEFLTYFQNEAQLEKSRLLSDRFSAERPKGSFSTLEIQRTEQGDSAMYLCASSLEGPGGGSPLHFGNGTRLTVT.

The J gene is TRBJ2-7, the V gene TRBV2, with D perhaps matching TRBD2 (6 bases). Trimming stripped 3 bases from V and 3 bases from J, with 15 bases between. This CDR3 region has 15 residues. From germline, CDR1 is SNHLY and CDR2 FYNNEI. CDR3 in amino acids: CASSDKAGARYEQYF. CDR3 coding DNA: TGTGCCAGCAGTGATAAAGCGGGCGCACGCTACGAGCAGTACTTC.

This clonotype has a handful of counts. The genes are TRBV19 and TRBJ2-4, with D possibly being TRBD2 (6 bases). CDR3 length: 12 residues. The germline CDR1 and CDR2 sequences are LNHDA and SQIVND (reference sequence). The germline V and J ends were trimmed by 8 bases and 5 bases, with 10 bases remaining between them. The DNA for the CDR3 is TGTGCCAGTGGGGGGATGGAAAACATTCAGTACTTC. Translated, it gives CASGGMENIQYF.

The J gene is TRBJ2-7, the V gene TRBV20-1; 7 bases agree with TRBD1. J lost 7 bases, V lost 8 bases, and 8 bases had no gene match. The length of the CDR3 is 11 residues. Germline V CDR1 and CDR2: DFQATT, SNEGSKA (reference sequence). DNA for the CDR3: TGCAGTTCTTGGACAGGCTGGGAGCAGTACTTC. Translating gives CSSWTGWEQYF.

This chain connects TRBV20-1 to TRBJ1-5; D gene uncertain. The CDR3 extends over 14 amino acids. Germline V gives CDR1 DFQATT, CDR2 SNEGSKA (reference sequence). Trimming took 0 bases from V and 2 from J, leaving 8 bases between them. CDR3 loop: CSAREQTGNQPQHF. In nucleotides, the CDR3 is TGCAGTGCTAGAGAACAGACGGGCAATCAGCCCCAGCATTTT.

The chain uses TRBV10-3 and TRBJ1-2; tentatively, D is TRBD1 (5 bases). Germline assignment: CDR1 ENHRY and CDR2 SYGVKD. Trimming shortened V by 2 bases and J by 7 bases, and 11 bases separated the two germline ends. The CDR3 has 13 amino acids. The CDR3 region has the DNA TGTGCCATCAGTGAGAAACACGGGGGTGGCTACACCTTC. Residues: CAISEKHGGGYTF.

This clonotype was detected only a few times. The chain joins TRBV29-1 to TRBJ2-1; perhaps D is TRBD1 or TRBD2 (5 bases each). This CDR3 spans 13 amino acids. Germline loops: CDR1 SQVTM, CDR2 ANQGSEA. V shed 7 bases and J shed 0 bases, with 10 bases lying between them. CDR3 in amino acids: CSAGTYSYNEQFF. The CDR3 DNA reads as TGCAGCGCAGGGACGTACTCCTACAATGAGCAGTTCTTC.

The chain links TRBV20-1 to TRBJ2-1, with D unclear. Trimming took 7 bases from V and 8 from J, leaving 12 bases between them. In germline, CDR1 is DFQATT, CDR2 SNEGSKA (reference sequence). This CDR3 spans 11 amino acids. The CDR3 coding sequence is TGCAGTGTGGGCCACCGGGATGAGCAGTTCTTC. The encoded protein is CSVGHRDEQFF.

The chain has TRBV20-1 and TRBJ2-1; 10 bases agree with TRBD2. CDR1 is DFQATT, CDR2 SNEGSKA, per germline (reference sequence). V lost 0 bases to trimming and J lost 7 bases; unmatched junction nucleotides: 6. The CDR3 length is 15 residues. The CDR3 loop is CSAREASGSINEQFF. The CDR3 nucleotides are TGCAGTGCTAGAGAGGCTAGCGGGAGTATTAATGAGCAGTTCTTC.

This CDR3 is CASSLVGLAGERTDTQYF. CDR3 coding DNA: TGTGCCAGCAGCTTAGTCGGGCTAGCGGGAGAACGGACAGATACGCAGTATTTT. This rearrangement joins TRBV11-2 to TRBJ2-3, with 10 bases aligning to TRBD2. V lost 1 base and J lost 3; bases outside the gene matches: 10. Germline V gene sequence: CDR1 SGHAT, CDR2 FQNNGV. The CDR3 covers 18 residues.

This clonotype was counted only a few times. The V call is TRBV4-2, the J call TRBJ2-1, with 11 bases fitting TRBD2. The CDR3 extends over 16 amino acids. CDR1 and CDR2 from the germline V gene are LGHNA and YNFKEQ. The V and J ends lost 3 bases and 5 bases, in that order; junction bases with no gene match: 6. This CDR3 reads CASSHRLAGNNNEQFF. As DNA, the CDR3 is TGTGCCAGCAGCCACCGACTAGCGGGGAACAACAATGAGCAGTTCTTC.

The chain joins TRBV12-3 or TRBV12-4 to TRBJ2-7, with D possibly TRBD2 on 7 matching bases. Trimming cost V 3 bases and J 5 bases, with 20 bases left between them. This CDR3 comprises 16 residues. Here the CDR3 reads CASSFSGTRYGNEQYF. CDR3 nucleotide sequence: TGTGCCAGCAGTTTCAGCGGGACACGCTATGGGAACGAGCAGTACTTC.

This clonotype was detected ten times or more. The V call is TRBV6-2 or TRBV6-3, the J call TRBJ2-4, with 11 bases lining up with TRBD2. Per germline, CDR1 MNHEY and CDR2 SVGEGT. The length of the CDR3 is 15 residues. The V segment lost 10 bases and the J segment 2 bases; nucleotides outside the gene matches: 7. The CDR3 protein is CAILSGGASKNIQYF. The DNA for the CDR3 is TGTGCCATCCTTAGCGGGGGGGCGTCCAAAAACATTCAGTACTTC.

The genes are TRBV4-3 and TRBJ2-1, with D possibly being TRBD1 or TRBD2 (6 bases each). CDR1 is LGHNA, CDR2 YSLEER, per germline. CDR3 length equals 13 residues. V was cut by 0 bases and J by 12 bases, with 12 bases left in between. The DNA for the CDR3 is TGCGCCAGCAGCCAAGATCGCTGGGGGGCGCAGTTCTTC. This gives the protein CASSQDRWGAQFF.

This clonotype was detected many times. The chain couples TRBV24-1 to TRBJ2-1; weak D call: TRBD1 (5 bases). Germline V gene sequence: CDR1 KGHDR, CDR2 SFDVKD. CDR3 length: 15 residues. Trimming stripped 3 bases from V and 4 bases from J, with 12 bases between. The CDR3 protein is CATSDRTPLYNEQFF. The CDR3 nucleotides read TGTGCCACCAGTGATAGGACACCCCTTTACAATGAGCAGTTCTTC.

This chain uses TRBV20-1 with TRBJ2-3, with TRBD2 matching over 11 bases. This CDR3 is built from 15 residues. Trimming took 3 bases from V and 8 from J; bases not matched to a gene: 10. Germline V gene lookup returns CDR1 DFQATT and CDR2 SNEGSKA (reference sequence). CDR3 coding DNA: TGCAGTGCTAGGACTAGCGGGAATCCTTCGGGTACGCAGTATTTT. Translated: CSARTSGNPSGTQYF.

The rearrangement links TRBV7-9 to TRBJ2-7; TRBD2 might be the D (5 bases). The CDR3 is made up of 11 amino acids. V lost 8 bases, J lost 6 bases, and 11 bases lay in between. Germline V gene sequence: CDR1 SEHNR, CDR2 FQNEAQ (reference sequence). CDR3 sequence reads: CASWLAGEQYF. The CDR3 DNA is TGTGCCAGCTGGCTGGCGGGCGAGCAGTACTTC.

This clonotype showed up just a few times. The rearrangement uses TRBV12-3 or TRBV12-4 and TRBJ2-1; perhaps D is TRBD1 or TRBD2 (5 bases each). The ends were cut back, 6 bases at V and 8 bases at J, with 17 bases in the middle. The CDR3 covers 14 residues. The CDR3 sequence is CASSPEGLIHEQFF. CDR3 nucleotides: TGTGCCAGCAGCCCAGAGGGGCTGATCCATGAGCAGTTCTTC.

This clonotype appeared many times. The CDR3 spells CASLGWGSSYNEQFF. The CDR3 DNA sequence: TGTGCCAGCCTTGGGTGGGGGAGCTCCTACAATGAGCAGTTCTTC. V is TRBV28 and J is TRBJ2-1; D tentatively reads TRBD1 or TRBD2 (5 bases each). The germline CDR1 and CDR2 sequences are MDHEN and SYDVKM. This CDR3 has 15 residues. The V and J ends lost 8 bases and 0 bases respectively, with 14 bases between them.